This T cell receptor beta chain emerged from a study of blood T cells in healthy people across ages (dated by TCRdb to the mid-2010s). Context from the whole study: Template switching captured roughly one uniquely barcoded TCR beta cDNA molecule per two T cells in model experiments. Using the same blood draw, the study looked at two additional independent replicas of 1 million unique cDNA reads for two donors, one aged 18 to 30 and the other aged 80 or older. The donors were divided into four age groups: young (average around 16 years), middle-aged (under 40), aged (around 67) and long-lived (82). To track age-related changes in TCR beta repertoire diversity, the study relied on deep sequencing normalized with unique cDNA molecular identifiers.

In the germline V gene, CDR1 corresponds to SGDLS and CDR2 to YYNGEE. V drops 0 bases and J drops 6 bases, leaving 13 bases in between. The CDR3 contains 15 residues, cysteine and phenylalanine counted. Here the CDR3 DNA is all that survives: 45 bases in frame from base 1. Comment on this clonotype: This clone's antigen is unknown. Base qualities are not recorded, but no much larger clone differs from it by a single base.

Findings and caveats that apply to the study as a whole: Because profiling used bulk unsorted PBMCs, naive and antigen-experienced compartments could not be compared conclusively. Because the CMV infection status of the donors was unknown, age-related changes in expanded clonotypes may potentially have been confounded. Estimates of total diversity based on one million sequenced T cells were regarded as lower bounds and as underestimates. A strong correlation was found between observed TCR beta diversity and the percentage of naive T cells measured by flow cytometry. Compared with the aged group, the long-lived group had more naive CD4+ T cells, fewer expanded clones and increased TCR diversity, a pattern suggesting age selection. Observed TCR beta diversity per million T cells fell roughly linearly with age, and a significant reduction was already apparent by age about 36.

Libraries were built with 5' RACE. The reads were generated on an Illumina HiSeq 2500. The second PCR ran for roughly 6 to 11 cycles and used a J-beta primer mix along with a sample-barcoded 5' primer. A template-switch 5' adaptor carrying 12 random nucleotides introduced a unique molecular identifier onto each TCR beta cDNA molecule. Each sample yielded at least 2.5 million CDR3-containing paired-end reads. First-strand cDNA synthesis was performed from all RNA using the Mint cDNA synthesis kit, with priming by a TRBC-specific oligonucleotide. Following uracil-DNA glycosylase treatment, a first 18-cycle PCR with universal primers M1SS and BC2_uni_R was performed on all cDNA. The source study handled its data this way. For normalization, 1 million high-quality reads, each with a distinct molecular identifier, were randomly selected from each sample. Reads with shared molecular identifiers were discarded instead of being binned into consensus sequences. MiTCR, set to a Q25 quality threshold and the strictest error-elimination algorithm, was used for CDR3 identification, clonotype clustering and error correction. A nonparametric unseen species model using Euler transformation provided a lower-bound estimate of total TCR beta diversity. TCRdb ran its own pipeline on the public reads, namely fastp trimming at Q25 and MiXCR clone calling, and kept in-frame beta chains. All rows with the same CDR3 protein become a single entry with the most common DNA and genes. TCRdb, not the authors, supplied the V and J calls. Within this sample are 750,000 to 850,000 distinct CDR3 sequences, with roughly 25% of them counted one time only. Together, the top ten hold 3.7% of the sample.

The donors were 40 or so Caucasian individuals from Russia, aged roughly 6 to 90 years, who were systemically healthy. Each donor gave about 9.8 milliliters of peripheral blood, drawn into EDTA-treated Vacutainer tubes. Ficoll-Paque density-gradient centrifugation was used to isolate PBMCs, with at least 7 million per sample. Total RNA was extracted from PBMCs with Trizol reagent, with at least 5.5 micrograms obtained per sample. Naive CD45RAhigh/CD27high T cell percentages were measured by flow cytometry on a PBMC aliquot from every donor. The same data also contributed to another study, on T cells of mothers and their children. The other study reports the following: Nine systemically healthy Caucasian individuals served as donors, namely three mothers together with their six children. cDNA synthesis consumed the entire amount of extracted RNA, loaded at approximately 1.6 ug RNA in each 15 ul reaction. Sample barcodes and 2-4 random nucleotides were added via the M1S primer in the second PCR. Over 10 million TCR beta CDR3 reads came from each mother, compared with around 3 million reads from each child. TCR recombination output is similarly shaped by thymic selection in related and unrelated pairs, with a minor effect exerted by inherited differences. Normalized repertoire overlap was always slightly but never significantly higher in related than unrelated mother-child pairs. Persistent microchimeric T cell clones were not detected, at a sensitivity of about 90 clones per million clonotypes. Deep NGS was used in the study to compare the TCR beta repertoires of mothers and children and to look for features that separate related mother-child pairs from unrelated individuals. The mean age was about 40 +/- 4 years for the mothers and about 10 +/- 4 years for the children. Libraries were sequenced on Illumina HiSeq 2000 with 100+100 nt paired-end reads after adapter ligation with NEBNext reagents. Mother and child libraries were prepared a month apart and sequenced in separate runs to prevent cross-contamination. For each donor, between about 500,000 and 2,000,000 distinct TCR beta clonotypes were identified. Naive TCR beta clonotypes were estimated from low-frequency clonotypes matched to each donor's FACS-determined naive share, without sorting.

The sample consisted of blood. The chain is encoded by TRBV9 joined to TRBJ2-1; tentative D gene TRBD2, with 5 bases matching. The receptor was derived from a boy aged 5 to 17 in good health. CDR3 sequence: CASSVAGVRSNEQFF. Here is the DNA: TGTGCCAGCAGCGTAGCCGGGGTTAGATCCAATGAGCAGTTCTTC.